This T cell receptor beta chain was observed in a study of T cells after yellow fever vaccination. Concerning this clonotype: Its antigen is as yet unknown.

Study conclusions and caveats: Most clones from primary vaccination were detected again post-booster (about 95% CD4, around 88% CD8). Abundant clonotypes (contaminants from the bulk population) could be present in FACS-sorted repertoires.

Germline V gives CDR1 MGHDK, CDR2 SYGVNS. This CDR3 contains 10 residues. V lost 11 bases and J 5 bases, leaving 7 bases between the germline ends. In making TCR cDNA, 5'RACE template switching added a universal primer site and UMIs to it. MiXCR was run by TCRdb on the 5' RACE reads, yielding one entry per CDR3 protein. The table lists 85,000 to 100,000 distinct CDR3 sequences, 5.8% of them singletons. This rearrangement joins TRBV25-1 to TRBJ1-5; weak D call: TRBD1 (5 bases). This specimen was CD8+ T cells sorted from PBMCs, taken 10 days after the yellow fever booster vaccination. The source of this sequence is a man younger than 35 who received the YFV17D yellow fever vaccine. The CDR3 DNA sequence: TGTGCCGTGGGGGATCAGCCCCAGCATTTT. It translates to CAVGDQPQHF. Variable domain in full (rest from reference TRBV25-1 and TRBJ1-5): EADIYQTPRYLVIGTGKKITLECSQTMGHDKMYWYQQDPGMELHLIHYSYGVNSTEKGDLSSESTVSRIRTEHFPLTLESARPSHTSQYLCAVGDQPQHFGDGTRLSIL.